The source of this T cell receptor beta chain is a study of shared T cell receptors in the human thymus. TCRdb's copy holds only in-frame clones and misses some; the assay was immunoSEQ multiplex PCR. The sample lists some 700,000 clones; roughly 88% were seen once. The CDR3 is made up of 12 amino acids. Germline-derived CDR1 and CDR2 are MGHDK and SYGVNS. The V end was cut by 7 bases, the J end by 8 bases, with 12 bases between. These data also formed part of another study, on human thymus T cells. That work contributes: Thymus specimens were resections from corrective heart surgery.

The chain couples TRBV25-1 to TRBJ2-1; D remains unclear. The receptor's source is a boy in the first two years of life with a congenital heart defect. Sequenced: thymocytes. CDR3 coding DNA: TGTGCCAGCACCGAAGCTACCCATGAGCAGTTCTTC. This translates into CASTEATHEQFF.